Listed below are T cell receptor beta chains from one sample, sequenced in a study of CD8 T cells in Susac syndrome. One entry per CDR3 protein, called by TCRdb with MiXCR from the immunoSEQ multiplex PCR reads. Counted here are 120,000 to 150,000 distinct CDR3 sequences, about 94% occurring once; the ten biggest clones make up over 0.25%. Sequenced input: CD8+ T cells from PBMCs. The receptors come from a human donor in good health. Each CDR3 is given with its conserved first and last residue. The order of the fields is J gene, V gene, D gene, clone size, CDR3 DNA, CDR3 protein. A D gene is named only where the DNA matches it firmly. Some rows have no size entry. The others give once, few or many, or a class for an expanded clone.

>TRBJ2-7|TRBV20-1|TRBD2|-
TGCAGTGCTACCCCCTCGGCGGGAGGAAAGGGCGAGCAGTACTTC
CSATPSAGGKGEQYF
>TRBJ2-5|TRBV7-9|TRBD1|-
TGTGCCAGCAGCAGACAGGGCTACGAAGAGACCCAGTACTTC
CASSRQGYEETQYF
>TRBJ2-7|TRBV27|TRBD2|-
TGTGCCAGCAGTTTACACACTAGCGGGACTTTAGCCTACGAGCAGTACTTC
CASSLHTSGTLAYEQYF
>TRBJ2-4|TRBV27|-|-
TGTGCCAGCAGTTTAATAGCGGATATAGCCAAAAACATTCAGTACTTC
CASSLIADIAKNIQYF
>TRBJ2-1|TRBV7-2|-|-
TGTGCCAGCAGCCCTGGGAAGGAACCCCACAATGAGCAGTTCTTC
CASSPGKEPHNEQFF
>TRBJ1-2|TRBV27|-|-
TGTGCCAGCAGTTTATCCAAGGCGCATAGGGGCACGTATGGCTACACCTTC
CASSLSKAHRGTYGYTF
>TRBJ2-3|TRBV20-1|TRBD2|-
TGCAGTGCTGTCGGGACTATTCTCACAGATACGCAGTATTTT
CSAVGTILTDTQYF
>TRBJ2-3|TRBV20-1|-|-
TGCAGTGCTAGAGATTTTCACAGCACAGATACGCAGTATTTT
CSARDFHSTDTQYF
>TRBJ2-7|TRBV4-2|TRBD1|-
TGTGCCAGCAGCCAGGACAGGGGAGTCTACGAGCAGTACTTC
CASSQDRGVYEQYF
>TRBJ2-7|TRBV28|-|-
TGTGCCAGCAGCCGCATTAGCCCCGAGCAGTACTTC
CASSRISPEQYF
>TRBJ2-7|TRBV20-1|-|-
TGCAGTGCCCAAGAGGTTCGCGGAGCCTACGAGCAGTACTTC
CSAQEVRGAYEQYF
>TRBJ2-1|TRBV29-1|-|-
TGCAGCGTCCCCGTTGGAGGGGTCGGGCAGTTCTTC
CSVPVGGVGQFF
>TRBJ2-7|TRBV29-1|TRBD2|-
TGCAGCGTCCTCTGGGGCGGGAGGAGCTCCTACGAGCAGTACTTC
CSVLWGGRSSYEQYF
>TRBJ2-1|TRBV6-2/TRBV6-3|-|-
TGTGCCAGCAGTTTTTCGGGAGCAGTATCGTACAATGAGCAGTTCTTC
CASSFSGAVSYNEQFF
>TRBJ2-1|TRBV11-1|TRBD2|-
TGTGCCAGTTCTAGCGGGAGGTCCTACAATGAGCAGTTCTTC
CASSSGRSYNEQFF
>TRBJ2-5|TRBV13|-|-
TGTGCCAGCAGCCCGTTAGTGGAGACCCAGTACTTC
CASSPLVETQYF
>TRBJ2-5|TRBV7-9|-|-
TGTGCCAGCAGCTTAAGTTGGACGGGAGAGGAGACCCAGTACTTC
CASSLSWTGEETQYF
>TRBJ2-7|TRBV14|-|-
TGTGCCAGCAGCCAAGGGCAGGGGATCGGGATGGGCTACGAGCAGTACTTC
CASSQGQGIGMGYEQYF
>TRBJ2-1|TRBV30|-|-
TGTGCCTGGGGGGGTGAACTAGTATTCGCCTCCTACAATGAGCAGTTCTTC
CAWGGELVFASYNEQFF
>TRBJ1-2|TRBV4-3|-|-
TGCGCCAGCAGCCAAGAAGGGAGGTACGATGGCTACACCTTC
CASSQEGRYDGYTF
>TRBJ2-1|TRBV9|-|-
TGTGCCAGCAGCGTAGCGGGAGTTGATGAGCAGTTCTTC
CASSVAGVDEQFF
>TRBJ2-7|TRBV7-9|-|-
TGTGCCAGCAGCTTAGTAGCGGCCACCTACGAGCAGTACTTC
CASSLVAATYEQYF
>TRBJ2-1|TRBV30|-|-
TGTGCCTGGAGTGAATTAGCCGCTTACAATGAGCAGTTCTTC
CAWSELAAYNEQFF
>TRBJ2-7|TRBV27|-|-
TGTGCCAGCAGTCCCGATGCTTGGGACTACGAGCAGTACTTC
CASSPDAWDYEQYF
>TRBJ1-5|TRBV27|-|once
TGTGCCAGCAGTTTGTGGGGTCAGCCCCAGCATTTT
CASSLWGQPQHF
>TRBJ2-1|TRBV19|TRBD2|-
TGTGCCAGTAGTATCACTAGCGGTAGCTCCTACAATGAGCAGTTCTTC
CASSITSGSSYNEQFF
>TRBJ2-5|TRBV13|-|few
TGTGCCAGCAGCTTGACAGGTTCCCAAGAGACCCAGTACTTC
CASSLTGSQETQYF
>TRBJ1-2|TRBV27|-|-
TGTGCCAGCGGGGTAACCTATGGCTACACCTTC
CASGVTYGYTF
>TRBJ2-1|TRBV29-1|-|-
TGCAGCGTTCGGGACACCGACTACAATGAGCAGTTCTTC
CSVRDTDYNEQFF
>TRBJ2-2|TRBV6-2/TRBV6-3|TRBD2|-
TGTGCCAGCAGTTTTTGGACTAGCGGAGTTAACACCGGGGAGCTGTTTTTT
CASSFWTSGVNTGELFF
>TRBJ1-1|TRBV28|-|-
TGTGCCAGCAGTTTGACAATCATGAACACTGAAGCTTTCTTT
CASSLTIMNTEAFF
>TRBJ2-1|TRBV2|-|-
TGTGCCACCCCAAAGGGCTTTGATGAGCAGTTCTTC
CATPKGFDEQFF
>TRBJ2-2|TRBV29-1|-|-
TGCAGCGTTGGGAACCCCGGGACCCAGAACACCGGGGAGCTGTTTTTT
CSVGNPGTQNTGELFF